This T cell receptor beta chain was recovered during a study of tissue T cells after allogeneic stem cell transplantation (dated by TCRdb to the early 2020s). Study-level background: The study profiled TCR beta repertoires across many tissues from research autopsies of patients with and without GVHD, plus mouse models of GVHD. The human arm was a prospective observational study without blinding or randomization.

Before genomic DNA isolation with the DNeasy Blood & Tissue Kit, mouse tissues were minced with razor blades in buffered saline. The library was built by means of the immunoSEQ multiplex PCR assay. Adaptive Biotechnologies performed the TCRbeta CDR3 sequencing at survey depth and reported CDR3 sequences, V/J genes, productive frequency and template counts. TCR beta CDR3 regions were amplified from genomic DNA instead of RNA. In the paper's pipeline: Jensen-Shannon divergence was used to quantify pairwise repertoire overlap between tissues, with a value of 1 indicating complete divergence and a value of 0 indicating identical repertoires. Tissues were clustered by single-linkage agglomerative hierarchical clustering of pairwise JSD values and displayed as dendrograms. All patient samples were analyzed with GLIPH2 using simulation_depth 1000, kmer_min_depth 3 and cdr3_length_cutoff 8, and only groups containing more than two unique CDR3s were kept. In a standardized tissue-overlap score, Jaccard GLIPH-group overlap across patients was extrapolated to a standard repertoire size of 1000 clones. Linear mixed-effect models, with tissue included as a fixed effect and individual included as a random effect, were used to assess associations of diversity with clinical or experimental variables. TCRdb mirrors the immuneACCESS table, restricted to in-frame sequences. Some clones are absent from its copies; in checked studies, under half trace to an unresolved V gene, and the reason for the others is unknown. That table is the source of V, J and clone size, and D and trimming were worked out from the DNA. This sample holds 1,100 or so clones; roughly 50% were observed only once. Of the sample, 6.6% falls within the top ten clones.

Broad study findings and their caveats: Only a few T cell clones appeared in more than one patient, yet motif-based clustering showed tissue-specific repertoire signatures that were shared between patients. Within patients, how anatomically similar tissues were was a major factor shaping TCR repertoire composition, regardless of disease or transplant status. Which tissue TCRs were alloreactive or antigen-specific was not determined in the study, and some of the clones might have been host cells that persisted. In both patients and mice, T cells from blood and spleen covered only a limited part of the TCR repertoire found in tissues. The patient cohort was small and varied clinically, and sampling depth was recognized as a limitation.

Note on this clone: Its antigen target is currently unknown. Gene labels and germline sequences for this entry follow the mouse.

Source material: skin. This receptor was identified in a female BALB/c mouse in good health. Regarding MHC type, mice of this strain are H2-d.

The CDR3 protein sequence reads: CASSDRDRGLEQYF. The CDR3 DNA, read in part, is TGTGCAAGCAGCGACCGGGACAGGGGGCTTGAACAGTAC. This chain is built from TRBV16 and TRBJ2-7; 12 bases in the middle match TRBD1. The observed sequence ends 1 residue before the CDR3 terminus, with the missing tail filled in from the germline J gene. Reading from cysteine to phenylalanine, the CDR3 counts 14 amino acids. The CDR3 was read in part: 39 bases, with the frame set at base 1. Sequences SGHSA (CDR1) and FRNQAP (CDR2) are obtained from the germline V gene. Ends trimmed: V by 5 bases, J by 6 bases; bases unmatched to a gene: 5.